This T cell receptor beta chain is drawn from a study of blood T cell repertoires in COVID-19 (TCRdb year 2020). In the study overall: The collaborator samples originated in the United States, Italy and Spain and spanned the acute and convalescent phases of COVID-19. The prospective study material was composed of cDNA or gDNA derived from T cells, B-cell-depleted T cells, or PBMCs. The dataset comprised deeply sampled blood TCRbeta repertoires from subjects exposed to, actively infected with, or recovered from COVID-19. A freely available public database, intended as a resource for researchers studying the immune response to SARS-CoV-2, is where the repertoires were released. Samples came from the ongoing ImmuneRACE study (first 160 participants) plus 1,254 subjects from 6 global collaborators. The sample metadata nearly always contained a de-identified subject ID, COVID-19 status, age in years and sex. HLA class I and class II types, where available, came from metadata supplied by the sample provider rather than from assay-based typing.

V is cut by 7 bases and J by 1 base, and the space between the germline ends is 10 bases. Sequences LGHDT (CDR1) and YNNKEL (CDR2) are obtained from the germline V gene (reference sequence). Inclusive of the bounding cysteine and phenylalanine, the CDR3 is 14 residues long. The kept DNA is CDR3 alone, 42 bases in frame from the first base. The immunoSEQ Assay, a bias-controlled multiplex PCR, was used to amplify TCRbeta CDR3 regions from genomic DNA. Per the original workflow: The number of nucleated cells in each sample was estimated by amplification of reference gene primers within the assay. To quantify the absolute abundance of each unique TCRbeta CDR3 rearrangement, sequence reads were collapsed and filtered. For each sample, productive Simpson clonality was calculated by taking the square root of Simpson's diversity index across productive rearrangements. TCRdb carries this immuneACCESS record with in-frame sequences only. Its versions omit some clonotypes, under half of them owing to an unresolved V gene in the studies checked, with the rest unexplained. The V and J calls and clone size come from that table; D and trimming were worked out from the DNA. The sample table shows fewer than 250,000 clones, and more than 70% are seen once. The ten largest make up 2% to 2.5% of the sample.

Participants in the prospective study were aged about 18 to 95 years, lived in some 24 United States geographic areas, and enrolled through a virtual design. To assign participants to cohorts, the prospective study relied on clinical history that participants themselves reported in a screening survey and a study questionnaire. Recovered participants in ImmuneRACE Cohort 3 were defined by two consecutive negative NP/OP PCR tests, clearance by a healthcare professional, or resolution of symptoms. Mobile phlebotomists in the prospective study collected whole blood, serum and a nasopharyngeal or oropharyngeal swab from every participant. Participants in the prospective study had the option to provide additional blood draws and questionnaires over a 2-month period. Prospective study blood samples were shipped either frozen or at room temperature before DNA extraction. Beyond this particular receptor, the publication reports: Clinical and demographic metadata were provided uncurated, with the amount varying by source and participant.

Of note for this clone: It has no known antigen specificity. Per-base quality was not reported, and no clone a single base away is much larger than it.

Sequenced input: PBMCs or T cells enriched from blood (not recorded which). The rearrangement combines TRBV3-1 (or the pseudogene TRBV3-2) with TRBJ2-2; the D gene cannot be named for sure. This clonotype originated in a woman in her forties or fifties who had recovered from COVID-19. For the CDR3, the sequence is CASTPTRNTGELFF. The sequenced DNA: TGTGCCAGCACCCCAACAAGGAACACCGGGGAGCTGTTTTTT.